The 17 T cell receptor beta chains presented below share a single source sample, sequenced in a study of spatial heterogeneity in lung cancer. Via MiXCR, TCRdb re-called the 5' RACE reads, giving one row per CDR3 protein. Of fewer than 6,000 distinct CDR3 sequences listed, less than 35% are singletons. No antigen has been identified for these receptors. Findings and caveats of the study: Tumors with more nonsynonymous mutations had more expanded intratumoral alpha and beta TCRs.

Time point noted: sample taken at primary tumor resection. The sequenced sample was lung tumor tissue, obtained at surgery. These receptors came from a female donor with early-stage non-small cell lung cancer.

This clonotype was seen at least ten times. This chain's CDR3 is CASSLARLAGSTDTQYF. DNA of the CDR3: TGTGCCAGCAGCTTAGCTCGACTAGCGGGGAGCACAGATACGCAGTATTTT. The chain is built from TRBV7-2 and TRBJ2-3, with TRBD2 matching 11 bases. The CDR3 covers 17 residues. V was clipped by 0 bases and J by 0 bases; unmatched bases: 2. CDR1 is SGHTA and CDR2 is FQGNSA in the germline V gene.

The V and J genes are TRBV5-1 and TRBJ1-6; 9 bases fit TRBD1. Germline loops: CDR1 SGHRS, CDR2 YFSETQ. Unmatched junction bases numbered 12, after V lost 2 bases and J lost 0 bases. The CDR3 has 20 amino acids. This CDR3 is CASSLEIQGAISSYNSPLHF. The CDR3 region has the DNA TGCGCCAGCAGCTTAGAGATACAGGGGGCGATTAGCTCCTATAATTCACCCCTCCACTTT.

This clonotype was counted a few times. This sequence joins TRBV10-3 and TRBJ1-1; D perhaps matches TRBD1 (6 bases). Germline CDR1 reads ENHRY; CDR2 reads SYGVKD. The CDR3 spans 18 residues. V was cut by 3 bases and J by 1 base, with 21 bases left in between. The chain's CDR3 is CAISDFVTGHYSNTEAFF. The CDR3 region has the DNA TGTGCCATCAGTGATTTCGTGACGGGACACTACTCGAACACTGAAGCTTTCTTT.

This clonotype ranks as medium-sized. This chain connects TRBV5-1 to TRBJ1-1; 7 bases line up with TRBD1. The germline V gene has CDR1 SGHRS and CDR2 YFSETQ. The CDR3 contains 14 residues. V was pared by 7 bases and J by 1 base, with 7 bases of the junction left unmatched. CDR3 region: CASLEGASNTEAFF. The CDR3 DNA sequence: TGCGCCAGCCTGGAGGGGGCTTCGAACACTGAAGCTTTCTTT.

Many counts were recorded for this clonotype. CDR3 DNA: TGTGCCAGCAGTTTAGGGGGACAGGACTACGAGCAGTACTTC. Translating gives CASSLGGQDYEQYF. The chain links TRBV27 to TRBJ2-7; the match to TRBD1 covers 8 bases. J was trimmed by 3 bases and V by 2 bases; bases with no gene match: 3. Germline V gene data show CDR1 as MNHEY and CDR2 as SMNVEV (reference sequence). The CDR3 extends over 14 amino acids.

In this sample, this clonotype turned up many times. The rearrangement joins TRBV6-2 or TRBV6-3 to TRBJ2-5, with D possibly TRBD1 on 5 matching bases. V shed 5 bases and J shed 4 bases, with 17 bases lying between them. Germline V gene lookup returns CDR1 MNHEY and CDR2 SVGEGT. The CDR3 covers 15 residues. The CDR3 region is CASSKTVAKGETQYF. The CDR3 bases are TGTGCCAGCAGTAAGACAGTAGCCAAAGGAGAGACCCAGTACTTC.

The chain's CDR3 is CASSPTGSHEQFF. The CDR3 DNA is TGTGCCAGCAGTCCTACAGGGTCGCATGAGCAGTTCTTC. The chain is built from TRBV5-4 and TRBJ2-1, with a possible D match to TRBD1 (6 bases). Germline V gene lookup returns CDR1 SGHNT and CDR2 YYREEE (reference sequence). V gave up 5 bases and J gave up 8 bases, with 14 bases separating them. CDR3 length: 13 residues.

This clonotype turned up a few times. This chain joins TRBV28 and TRBJ2-5; TRBD2 agrees at 8 bases. With 7 bases clipped from V and 3 bases from J, the junction kept 7 bases outside the gene matches. Looked up from germline, CDR1 is MDHEN and CDR2 is SYDVKM. There are 14 residues in the CDR3. The CDR3, as DNA: TGTGCCAGCACCCGACTAGCGAGGGAAGAGACCCAGTACTTC. It specifies CASTRLAREETQYF.

Relative to its sample, this clonotype is medium-sized (0.01 to 0.1%). This chain joins TRBV19 and TRBJ2-3; D might be TRBD1 or TRBD2, each matching 6 bases. There are 16 residues in the CDR3. CDR1 and CDR2 (germline): LNHDA, SQIVND (reference sequence). V was trimmed by 3 bases and J by 2 bases, leaving 15 bases between them. In nucleotides, the CDR3 is TGTGCCAGTAGTATTGGGGGGCGGAAACCCACAGATACGCAGTATTTT. The encoded protein is CASSIGGRKPTDTQYF.

This clonotype is deemed medium-sized. The chain recombines TRBV28 with TRBJ2-7; 7 bases fit TRBD1. Germline CDR1 is MDHEN and CDR2 is SYDVKM. The CDR3 totals 15 residues. The V and J ends lost 5 bases and 7 bases, in that order; junction bases with no gene match: 14. DNA for the CDR3: TGTGCCAGCAGTCCTCGGACAGGACCAGGGGAGGAGCAGTACTTC. Its translation: CASSPRTGPGEEQYF.

This clonotype occurred once. The chain carries TRBV6-2 or TRBV6-3 and TRBJ2-1; 12 bases line up with TRBD2. This CDR3 has 16 amino acids. The trim removed 6 bases at V and 7 bases at J, leaving 10 bases unmatched. Germline lookup yields CDR1 MNHEY and CDR2 SVGEGT. The CDR3 region has the DNA TGTGCCAGCAGAGCGAGACTAGCGGGAGTAGGAAATGAGCAGTTCTTC. Protein: CASRARLAGVGNEQFF.

On this clonotype: It is unclear where the CDR3 begins or ends on the DNA, so no DNA is shown, and the CDR3 is as TCRdb lists it. The J gene is TRBJ2-2, the V gene TRBV20-1; the table's D call of TRBD1 was not tested on the DNA. In germline, CDR1 is DFQATT, CDR2 SNEGSKA (reference sequence). With termini counted, the CDR3 has 13 amino acids. The CDR3 sequence: CSARPLRAGELFF.

The chain employs TRBV5-4 and TRBJ2-2; TRBD2 matches 8 bases. Germline CDR1 and CDR2: SGHNT and YYREEE (reference sequence). The ends lost 4 bases at V and 5 bases at J; junction bases unmatched: 7. There are 15 residues in the CDR3. CDR3 sequence: CASSLSGVSTGELFF. The CDR3 bases are TGTGCCAGCAGCCTTAGCGGGGTCAGTACCGGGGAGCTGTTTTTT.

The rearrangement uses TRBV5-4 and TRBJ2-1; 11 bases map to TRBD2. Germline CDR1 reads SGHNT; CDR2 reads YYREEE (reference sequence). The CDR3 extends over 17 amino acids. J was trimmed by 5 bases and V by 0 bases; bases with no gene match: 7. CDR3 coding DNA: TGTGCCAGCAGCTTGGTGGGTAGCGGGGGGGTCAACAATGAGCAGTTCTTC. Protein sequence: CASSLVGSGGVNNEQFF. Full variable domain (missing parts from reference TRBV5-4 and TRBJ2-1): ETGVTQSPTHLIKTRGQQVTLRCSSQSGHNTVSWYQQALGQGPQFIFQYYREEENGRGNFPPRFSGLQFPNYSSELNVNALELDDSALYLCASSLVGSGGVNNEQFFGPGTRLTVL.

This clonotype ranks as medium-sized. The chain combines TRBV5-1 with TRBJ2-1; D may be TRBD1 or TRBD2 (5 bases each). The CDR3 runs 15 residues. The germline CDR1 and CDR2 sequences are SGHRS and YFSETQ. The V and J ends lost 4 bases and 5 bases respectively, with 16 bases between them. CDR3 sequence: CASSQTGTQHNEQFF. The CDR3 nucleotides read TGCGCCAGCAGCCAAACCGGGACCCAACACAATGAGCAGTTCTTC.

In its sample, this clonotype is medium-sized. The V call is TRBV7-2, the J call TRBJ1-5; D is undetermined. CDR1 is SGHTA and CDR2 is FQGNSA in the germline V gene. This CDR3 comprises 15 residues. The V end lost 1 base, the J end lost 0 bases, and 7 bases lay between the germline ends. As DNA, the CDR3 is TGTGCCAGCAGCTTAGTACCGCATAGCAATCAGCCCCAGCATTTT. This gives the protein CASSLVPHSNQPQHF.

In its sample, this clonotype was seen many times. The chain couples TRBV12-3 or TRBV12-4 to TRBJ1-3; no definite D call. Trimming removed 2 bases from V and 8 bases from J, with 10 bases in between. This CDR3 contains 13 residues. CDR3 amino acids: CASSLFVGDTIYF. In DNA, the CDR3 is TGTGCCAGCAGTTTATTCGTGGGAGACACCATATATTTT.